The 15 T cell receptor beta chains below come from one sample, sequenced in a study of long-term antiretroviral therapy in people with HIV. At survey level, the immunoSEQ assay was run in its v3.0 version. Assay: immunoSEQ multiplex PCR; the TCRdb copy retains only in-frame clones and omits some. The profile shows about 11,000 clones, 80% to 90% of them singletons. Sequenced here: unsorted PBMCs, sampled 0.2 years before starting antiretroviral therapy. The source of these receptors is a woman aged 40 to 55 with HIV.

CDR3 in DNA: TGTGCCAGCAGCGCACAGGGGGCGGGTGGAAACACCATATATTTT. It specifies CASSAQGAGGNTIYF. J is TRBJ1-3 and V is TRBV9; 9 bases agree with TRBD1. Looked up from germline, CDR1 is SGDLS and CDR2 is YYNGEE. V lost 3 bases and J lost 3; bases outside the gene matches: 4. CDR3 length equals 15 residues.

The gene calls are TRBV7-2 and TRBJ1-2, with D perhaps matching TRBD1 (5 bases). The V end was cut by 5 bases, the J end by 3 bases, with 22 bases between. The CDR3 has 17 residues. Germline V gene sequence: CDR1 SGHTA, CDR2 FQGNSA. The CDR3 region is CASSPRDVLGKDYGYTF. Here the CDR3 DNA reads TGTGCCAGCAGCCCGAGGGACGTCCTTGGAAAAGACTATGGCTACACCTTC.

This chain links TRBV18 with TRBJ2-1, with D perhaps given as TRBD1 or TRBD2 (5 bases each). The V gene lost 6 bases and the J gene lost 3 bases, with 15 bases spanning the gap. CDR1 KGHSH and CDR2 LQKENI come from the germline V gene. This CDR3 comprises 15 residues. Here the CDR3 reads CASSPGTVDYNEQFF. CDR3 bases: TGTGCCAGCTCGCCCGGGACCGTGGACTACAATGAGCAGTTCTTC.

CDR3 protein: CATGSGGLAEAFF. The CDR3 nucleotides are TGTGCCACTGGGAGCGGAGGATTGGCTGAAGCTTTCTTT. The chain recombines TRBV10-3 with TRBJ1-1, with D unclear. V lost 10 bases and J 6 bases, leaving 18 bases between the germline ends. CDR1 is ENHRY, CDR2 SYGVKD, per germline. The CDR3 has 13 residues.

This clone was seen only once. The chain is built from TRBV9 and TRBJ2-1, with TRBD2 matching over 10 bases. J gave up 4 bases and V 3 bases, and 13 bases lay outside the gene matches. The CDR3 consists of 18 residues. Germline CDR1 is SGDLS and CDR2 is YYNGEE. The CDR3 here is CASSGEGSERGGYNEQFF. CDR3 bases: TGTGCCAGCAGCGGAGAGGGGTCTGAGCGGGGGGGTTACAATGAGCAGTTCTTC.

The chain joins TRBV6-6 to TRBJ2-1, with 9 bases that match TRBD1. Germline CDR1 is MNHNY and CDR2 is SVGAGI (reference sequence). Trimming took 6 bases from V and 3 from J; bases not matched to a gene: 9. The CDR3 contains 16 residues. In DNA form, the CDR3 reads TGTGCCAGCAGCTTGCCTAGGACAGGGGACTACAATGAGCAGTTCTTC. It translates to CASSLPRTGDYNEQFF.

This clone was observed a handful of times. CDR3 coding DNA: TGCAGTGCTAGGGACGGCTACACCTTC. Translation gives CSARDGYTF. V and J are TRBV20-1 and TRBJ1-2; D is uncertain. From germline, CDR1 is DFQATT and CDR2 SNEGSKA (reference sequence). This CDR3 is 9 amino acids long. V was clipped by 3 bases and J by 8 bases, with 4 bases between them.

This chain connects TRBV19 to TRBJ1-5; D gene uncertain. From germline, CDR1 is LNHDA and CDR2 SQIVND (reference sequence). The CDR3 consists of 13 residues. Trimming removed 5 bases at V and 5 bases at J, with 10 bases between. CDR3 residues: CASSVDGYQPQHF. CDR3 coding DNA: TGTGCCAGTAGTGTGGACGGATATCAGCCCCAGCATTTT.

This chain uses TRBV7-2 with TRBJ1-3; the D is unclear. The CDR3 runs to 16 residues. CDR1 and CDR2 (germline): SGHTA, FQGNSA. V was shortened by 3 bases and J by 1 base, with 13 bases between the two germline ends. The CDR3 DNA reads as TGTGCCAGCAGCTTCCCGGATCCTCGGTCTGGAAACACCATATATTTT. Encoded protein: CASSFPDPRSGNTIYF.

This clone was detected only a few times. The chain has TRBV6-1 and TRBJ1-1; D ambiguous. The germline CDR1 and CDR2 sequences are MNHNS and SASEGT. V dropped 7 bases and J dropped 1 base, with 10 bases sitting between them. This CDR3 contains 13 residues. CDR3 in amino acids: CASKTWANTEAFF. CDR3 bases: TGTGCCAGCAAGACTTGGGCGAACACTGAAGCTTTCTTT.

The chain recombines TRBV4-1 with TRBJ2-7; 9 bases map to TRBD1. Trimming removed 4 bases from V and 7 bases from J; junction bases left unmatched: 14. Germline lookup yields CDR1 MGHRA and CDR2 YSYEKL. The length of the CDR3 is 16 residues. The CDR3 sequence: CASSLTRDREGEEQYF. CDR3 nucleotide sequence: TGCGCCAGCAGCCTAACCCGGGACAGGGAGGGTGAGGAGCAGTACTTC.

V usage is TRBV5-8 and J usage is TRBJ1-5; D might be TRBD1 (6 bases). The CDR3 is made up of 15 amino acids. The V and J ends lost 0 bases and 6 bases respectively, with 13 bases between them. Per the germline V gene, CDR1 is SGHTS and CDR2 is YDEGEE. The CDR3 spells CASSLEGRGGQPQHF. The DNA of the CDR3 is TGTGCCAGCAGCTTGGAGGGCAGGGGCGGTCAGCCCCAGCATTTT.

The chain has TRBV7-8 and TRBJ1-2, with D possibly TRBD1 on 6 matching bases. Trimming cost V 5 bases and J 4 bases, with 11 bases left between them. Germline V gene sequence: CDR1 SGHVS, CDR2 FQNEAQ. The CDR3 is made up of 13 amino acids. This CDR3 is CASSRGGGYGYTF. CDR3 coding DNA: TGTGCCAGCAGCCGAGGGGGGGGCTATGGCTACACCTTC.

The chain combines TRBV10-3 with TRBJ2-5, with 10 positions matching TRBD2. The J segment lost 5 bases and the V segment lost 3 bases, leaving 6 bases of the junction unmatched. CDR3 size: 15 residues. Germline CDR1 ENHRY, CDR2 SYGVKD. CDR3 sequence (DNA): TGTGCCATCAGTGATCGAGCGGGGGGGCCGGAGACCCAGTACTTC. This gives the protein CAISDRAGGPETQYF.

The rearrangement uses TRBV30 and TRBJ1-2; D ambiguous. CDR1 is GTSNPN and CDR2 is SVGIG in the germline V gene (reference sequence). This CDR3 has 11 amino acids. V lost 7 bases, J lost 8 bases, and 14 bases lay in between. DNA of the CDR3: TGTGCCTTATCCCCCCCGGGGGGCTACACCTTC. It translates to CALSPPGGYTF.